A selection of T cell receptor beta chains follows, all from one sample in a study of glioma-infiltrating T cells after dendritic cell vaccination. The protocol was immunoSEQ multiplex PCR, while the TCRdb copy is restricted to in-frame clones and leaves out a portion. The sample carries 93,000 or so clones, about 79% recorded once. The sample consisted of blood, taken before dendritic cell vaccination. The receptors originated from a human donor with glioblastoma. Each CDR3 is given with its conserved first and last residue. D genes are given only for firm matches. Clone size, where shown, is once, few, many, or a class for clones that have expanded.

V	size	D	J	CDR3	DNA
TRBV28	once	TRBD2	TRBJ2-7	CASSLSIGTRFSKQYF	TGTGCCAGCAGTCTAAGTATCGGGACTAGGTTCTCCAAGCAGTACTTC
TRBV6-1	few	TRBD1	TRBJ2-2	CASSVATGFTGELFF	TGTGCCAGCAGTGTGGCGACAGGGTTCACCGGGGAGCTGTTTTTT
TRBV5-1	.	.	TRBJ2-7	CASSHDRRGEQYF	TGCGCCAGCAGCCACGACAGGAGAGGTGAGCAGTACTTC
TRBV6-6	.	TRBD1	TRBJ2-7	CASIPTGVRYEQYF	TGTGCCAGCATCCCGACAGGGGTTCGCTACGAGCAGTACTTC
TRBV15	.	TRBD1	TRBJ1-2	CATSRDLGTVYGYTF	TGTGCCACCAGCAGAGATCTCGGGACAGTATATGGCTACACCTTC
TRBV2	.	.	TRBJ2-2	CASRHQKWYDSEGELFF	TGTGCCAGCCGTCATCAGAAGTGGTACGACTCAGAGGGGGAGCTGTTTTTT
TRBV27	.	.	TRBJ1-2	CASSFRGSYTF	TGTGCCAGCAGTTTCCGAGGAAGCTACACCTTC
TRBV5-1	.	.	TRBJ1-2	CASSLDGTHNYGYTF	TGCGCCAGCAGCTTGGATGGGACACATAACTATGGCTACACCTTC
TRBV11-2	once	TRBD1	TRBJ2-7	CASSLGAGGSYEQYF	TGTGCCAGCAGCTTAGGGGCAGGGGGCAGCTACGAGCAGTACTTC
TRBV5-1	.	TRBD1	TRBJ1-5	CASSLTGVGQPQHF	TGCGCCAGCAGCCTGACAGGGGTCGGTCAGCCCCAGCATTTT
TRBV6-6	.	TRBD2	TRBJ2-7	CASSYSASGTYEQYF	TGTGCCAGCAGTTACTCTGCTAGCGGTACGTACGAGCAGTACTTC
TRBV5-1	.	.	TRBJ2-3	CASSRITPEIRTDTQYF	TGCGCCAGCAGTCGTATTACCCCGGAGATACGCACAGATACGCAGTATTTT
TRBV4-1	.	TRBD1	TRBJ2-5	CASGKDRNQETQYF	TGCGCCAGCGGAAAGGACAGGAACCAAGAGACCCAGTACTTC
TRBV4-1	.	.	TRBJ1-1	CASSHVQGLLNTEAFF	TGCGCCAGCAGCCATGTCCAGGGACTGTTGAACACTGAAGCTTTCTTT
TRBV2	.	.	TRBJ2-7	CASSEGGAYEQYF	TGTGCCAGCAGTGAAGGGGGGGCCTACGAGCAGTACTTC
TRBV9	.	.	TRBJ1-5	CASSVEGGDNQPQHF	TGTGCCAGCAGCGTAGAGGGAGGGGACAATCAGCCCCAGCATTTT
TRBV28	.	TRBD2	TRBJ2-1	CASSLMRGLAGIHHEQFF	TGTGCCAGCAGTTTAATGAGGGGACTAGCGGGTATCCACCATGAGCAGTTCTTC
TRBV4-1	once	.	TRBJ2-7	CASSQDKRGWTRAGYEQYF	TGCGCCAGCAGCCAAGATAAAAGGGGATGGACAAGGGCCGGGTACGAGCAGTACTTC
TRBV5-1	.	TRBD2	TRBJ2-7	CASSLGTSGGYEQYF	TGCGCCAGCAGCCTGGGGACTAGCGGGGGGTACGAGCAGTACTTC
TRBV10-3	.	TRBD1	TRBJ1-2	CATEKRGQEYGYTF	TGTGCCACCGAAAAGAGGGGGCAGGAATATGGCTACACCTTC
TRBV9	.	.	TRBJ1-2	CASSPRRGAVDGYTF	TGTGCCAGCAGCCCTCGTCGGGGGGCAGTCGATGGCTACACCTTC
TRBV28	once	TRBD1	TRBJ2-7	CASTARKRGWTGDWSEQYF	TGTGCCAGCACCGCCCGGAAGCGGGGTTGGACAGGGGATTGGAGCGAGCAGTACTTC
TRBV6-5	.	TRBD1	TRBJ2-2	CASTGQGGTGELFF	TGTGCCAGCACTGGACAGGGTGGCACCGGGGAGCTGTTTTTT
TRBV15	.	TRBD1	TRBJ2-1	CATSRDWDRGDYNEQFF	TGTGCCACCAGCAGAGATTGGGACAGGGGGGATTACAATGAGCAGTTCTTC
TRBV7-7	.	TRBD2	TRBJ2-1	CASSLASSGTSGNEQFF	TGTGCTAGCAGCTTAGCGTCGTCAGGGACTAGTGGGAATGAGCAGTTCTTC
TRBV11-1	.	.	TRBJ2-5	CASSSGEWVQETQYF	TGTGCCAGCAGCTCGGGGGAGTGGGTCCAAGAGACCCAGTACTTC
TRBV19	.	TRBD2	TRBJ2-7	CASSGSGRAYEQYF	TGTGCCAGTAGTGGTAGCGGGAGGGCCTACGAGCAGTACTTC
TRBV9	.	TRBD1	TRBJ2-2	CASSARDRNTGELFF	TGTGCCAGCAGCGCCCGGGACAGGAACACCGGGGAGCTGTTTTTT
TRBV30	.	TRBD1	TRBJ1-2	CAWKLLTGSNYGYTF	TGTGCCTGGAAACTTTTGACAGGGTCTAACTATGGCTACACCTTC
TRBV28	.	.	TRBJ2-1	CASSLVWDLNNEQFF	TGTGCCAGCAGTTTGGTATGGGACTTGAACAATGAGCAGTTCTTC
TRBV6-5	.	.	TRBJ1-1	CASSYSYLLNTEAFF	TGTGCCAGCAGTTACTCGTATCTACTGAACACTGAAGCTTTCTTT
TRBV6-5	.	.	TRBJ1-2	CASSYSARAHGYTF	TGTGCCAGCAGTTACTCGGCGAGGGCCCATGGCTACACCTTC
TRBV5-6	.	TRBD1	TRBJ2-7	CASSFNRGYEQYF	TGTGCCAGCAGCTTTAACAGGGGGTACGAGCAGTACTTC
TRBV5-1	.	.	TRBJ1-3	CASSFAAQGLLNTIYF	TGCGCCAGCAGCTTCGCAGCGCAGGGCCTCTTAAACACCATATATTTT
TRBV30	.	.	TRBJ2-1	CAWRGDSTYNEQFF	TGTGCCTGGAGGGGGGACTCAACCTACAATGAGCAGTTCTTC
TRBV10-1	.	TRBD1	TRBJ2-7	CASRRTGESLEQYF	TGCGCCAGCAGGAGGACAGGGGAATCCCTCGAGCAGTACTTC
TRBV5-4	.	.	TRBJ2-1	CASSLVAVHNEQFF	TGTGCCAGCAGCTTGGTAGCGGTACACAATGAGCAGTTCTTC
TRBV6-6	.	TRBD2	TRBJ2-7	CASSLGTSWSEQYF	TGTGCCAGCAGCCTTGGGACTAGCTGGAGTGAGCAGTACTTC
TRBV6-5	.	TRBD1	TRBJ2-1	CASSYPGRTGDNEQFF	TGTGCCAGCAGTTACCCCGGACGGACAGGGGACAATGAGCAGTTCTTC
TRBV30	.	TRBD1	TRBJ2-3	CAWSVGDRLTDTQYF	TGTGCCTGGAGTGTAGGGGACAGACTTACAGATACGCAGTATTTT
TRBV7-8	.	.	TRBJ1-1	CASSLVQGLTVSEGFF	TGTGCCAGCAGCCTCGTCCAAGGGCTAACAGTCTCGGAGGGTTTCTTT
TRBV4-1	.	.	TRBJ1-4	CASSPGGRTEGEKLFF	TGCGCCAGCAGCCCGGGAGGGCGAACAGAAGGGGAAAAACTGTTTTTT
TRBV10-1	.	.	TRBJ2-2	CASSLQNTGELFF	TGCGCCAGCAGCTTACAGAACACCGGGGAGCTGTTTTTT
TRBV4-1	.	.	TRBJ2-7	CASSQVGQRDEQYF	TGCGCCAGCAGCCAAGTTGGCCAGCGCGACGAGCAGTACTTC
TRBV5-1	.	TRBD2	TRBJ2-5	CASSWTGGEETQYF	TGCGCCAGCAGCTGGACGGGGGGAGAAGAGACCCAGTACTTC